A selection of T cell receptor beta chains follows, all from one sample in a study of blood T cell repertoires in COVID-19. Only in-frame clones appear in the TCRdb table, and some are missing; sequencing was by immunoSEQ multiplex PCR. Of under 200,000 clones listed, around 82% are singletons. The sequencing input was peripheral blood. The source of these receptors is a woman at least 80 years old with acute or convalescent COVID-19. Both conserved end residues are part of each CDR3. D genes are given only for firm matches. Size is omitted from some rows. Given values are once, few, many or a class for expanded clones.

V gene: TRBV30
J gene: TRBJ2-2
clone size: -
D gene: TRBD2
CDR3 DNA: TGTGCCTGGAGTACCCGTCTAGCGGGAGTAGCGAACACCGGGGAGCTGTTTTTT
CDR3 protein: CAWSTRLAGVANTGELFF

V gene: TRBV19
J gene: TRBJ2-1
clone size: -
D gene: TRBD2
CDR3 DNA: TGTGCCAGTAGTATAGCTCAAGGGGGAGCGGGAGTCCCAAATGAGCAGTTCTTC
CDR3 protein: CASSIAQGGAGVPNEQFF

V gene: TRBV21-1
J gene: TRBJ2-3
clone size: -
D gene: -
CDR3 DNA: TGTGCCAGCAGCAAAGCCCTACTAGCGGGAGTAAAAACAAGGAACACAGATACGCAGTATTTT
CDR3 protein: CASSKALLAGVKTRNTDTQYF

V gene: TRBV7-8
J gene: TRBJ2-3
clone size: -
D gene: TRBD1
CDR3 DNA: TGTGCCAGCAGCTTTATGGGACAGGGGGCAGATACGCAGTATTTT
CDR3 protein: CASSFMGQGADTQYF

V gene: TRBV19
J gene: TRBJ2-3
clone size: -
D gene: TRBD2
CDR3 DNA: TGTGCCAGTAGTATTTCTAGCGGGAGCGCAGATACGCAGTATTTT
CDR3 protein: CASSISSGSADTQYF

V gene: TRBV13
J gene: TRBJ1-1
clone size: -
D gene: -
CDR3 DNA: TGTGCCAGCAGCTCAGACATACCCTACCCTGAAGCTTTCTTT
CDR3 protein: CASSSDIPYPEAFF

V gene: TRBV6-5
J gene: TRBJ2-5
clone size: -
D gene: -
CDR3 DNA: TGTGCCAGCAGTTACAGCTTCCAGGGGCGAGAGACCCAGTACTTC
CDR3 protein: CASSYSFQGRETQYF

V gene: TRBV29-1
J gene: TRBJ1-1
clone size: -
D gene: -
CDR3 DNA: TGCAGTTCCGCGGGGGGGATGAACACTGAAGCTTTCTTT
CDR3 protein: CSSAGGMNTEAFF

V gene: TRBV7-2
J gene: TRBJ2-5
clone size: -
D gene: -
CDR3 DNA: TGTGCCAGCAGCTTCGCTAGCCAAGAGACCCAGTACTTC
CDR3 protein: CASSFASQETQYF

V gene: TRBV7-2
J gene: TRBJ1-6
clone size: -
D gene: TRBD1
CDR3 DNA: TGTGCCAGCAGCTTCAACAGGGGAAATAATTCACCCCTCCACTTT
CDR3 protein: CASSFNRGNNSPLHF

V gene: TRBV6-2/TRBV6-3
J gene: TRBJ1-2
clone size: -
D gene: -
CDR3 DNA: TGTGCCAGCAGTTACTCGGGGGCGGTGAGCTATGGCTACACCTTC
CDR3 protein: CASSYSGAVSYGYTF

V gene: TRBV19
J gene: TRBJ1-2
clone size: -
D gene: -
CDR3 DNA: TGTGCCAGTAGTATAGATCCAGAATATGGCTACACCTTC
CDR3 protein: CASSIDPEYGYTF

V gene: TRBV5-5
J gene: TRBJ2-5
clone size: -
D gene: TRBD1
CDR3 DNA: TGTGCCAGCAGCTTGAATGGTCCGGGACAGATCTTAGAGACCCAGTACTTC
CDR3 protein: CASSLNGPGQILETQYF

V gene: TRBV20-1
J gene: TRBJ1-2
clone size: -
D gene: TRBD1
CDR3 DNA: TGCAGTGCTAGTGAGGGGACAGGGGTTTCCTATGGCTACACCTTC
CDR3 protein: CSASEGTGVSYGYTF

V gene: TRBV28
J gene: TRBJ1-5
clone size: -
D gene: -
CDR3 DNA: TGTGCCAGCAGTTTACCCACGCAGGGGTATCAGCCCCAGCATTTT
CDR3 protein: CASSLPTQGYQPQHF

V gene: TRBV19
J gene: TRBJ1-5
clone size: -
D gene: TRBD1
CDR3 DNA: TGTGCCAGTAGGCCGGGACAGGGTCGCCAGCCCCAGCATTTT
CDR3 protein: CASRPGQGRQPQHF

V gene: TRBV12-3/TRBV12-4
J gene: TRBJ2-7
clone size: once
D gene: -
CDR3 DNA: TGTGCCAGCAGCCGTACAGGATACGAGCAGTACTTC
CDR3 protein: CASSRTGYEQYF

V gene: TRBV19
J gene: TRBJ2-2
clone size: once
D gene: -
CDR3 DNA: TGTGCCAGTAGTATTAACTCAGGGATCGGGGAGCTGTTTTTT
CDR3 protein: CASSINSGIGELFF

V gene: TRBV12-3/TRBV12-4
J gene: TRBJ2-3
clone size: -
D gene: TRBD2
CDR3 DNA: TGTGCCAGTCAAGCGGGGGAGACAGATACGCAGTATTTT
CDR3 protein: CASQAGETDTQYF

V gene: TRBV5-1
J gene: TRBJ2-1
clone size: few
D gene: TRBD2
CDR3 DNA: TGCGCCAGCAGCCCTTCCCGGACTAGCGGGATCGTGGAGCAGTTCTTC
CDR3 protein: CASSPSRTSGIVEQFF

V gene: TRBV28
J gene: TRBJ1-1
clone size: -
D gene: -
CDR3 DNA: TGTGCCAGCAGTCCCCACAGGGTGAACACTGAAGCTTTCTTT
CDR3 protein: CASSPHRVNTEAFF

V gene: TRBV27
J gene: TRBJ1-2
clone size: -
D gene: TRBD1
CDR3 DNA: TGTGCCAGCAGAAGGGGACAGACGAACTATGGCTACACCTTC
CDR3 protein: CASRRGQTNYGYTF

V gene: TRBV3-1/TRBV3-2
J gene: TRBJ1-6
clone size: -
D gene: -
CDR3 DNA: TGTGCCAGCAGCCCACTTGCGTCCGCTTCACCCCTCCACTTT
CDR3 protein: CASSPLASASPLHF

V gene: TRBV3-1/TRBV3-2
J gene: TRBJ1-2
clone size: -
D gene: -
CDR3 DNA: TGTGCCAGCAGCCAAGACGTAGGGGCCGACTATGGCTACACCTTC
CDR3 protein: CASSQDVGADYGYTF

V gene: TRBV5-1
J gene: TRBJ2-1
clone size: -
D gene: -
CDR3 DNA: TGCGCCAGCAGCTTGTTTCAAGGGGGGGCGTGGCAGAAGTTCTTC
CDR3 protein: CASSLFQGGAWQKFF

V gene: TRBV7-2
J gene: TRBJ2-3
clone size: -
D gene: TRBD2
CDR3 DNA: TGTGCCAGCAGCTTAGAACCGGGGGGAATAACAGATACGCAGTATTTT
CDR3 protein: CASSLEPGGITDTQYF

V gene: TRBV28
J gene: TRBJ1-1
clone size: -
D gene: TRBD1
CDR3 DNA: TGTGCCAGCATCCTCCCCAGGGGGACTGAAGCTTTCTTT
CDR3 protein: CASILPRGTEAFF